This TCR beta chain was recovered during a study of T-cell memory formation after mild COVID-19. Study-level background: Each donor largely had its own TCR clusters. Findings of the study overall: Contracting CD4+ clones were located mainly in CM and EM, and CD8+ clones in EMRA.

From the 5' RACE reads, TCRdb called clonotypes with MiXCR, one entry per CDR3 protein. Among under 250,000 distinct CDR3 sequences listed, around 9.1% were seen once. The V end lost 8 bases, the J end lost 6 bases, and 17 bases lay between the germline ends. The V gene's germline CDR1 is GTSNPN and CDR2 SVGIG (reference sequence). CDR3 length: 12 amino acids. This clonotype has just a few counts. What it recognizes is unknown. The chain couples TRBV30 to TRBJ2-7, with D possibly matching TRBD2 (7 bases). The TCR originated in a young man who had mild COVID-19 (a few samples of this study predate the infection). Cell type and time point are not known. Sequencing was done on a sample of PBMCs or a T cell subset sorted from them (not recorded which). CDR3 loop: CALLRGAGEQYF. In nucleotides, the CDR3 is TGTGCCCTTCTCCGGGGGGCGGGCGAGCAGTACTTC.